Below, 10 T cell receptor beta chains from the same sample are listed, as sequenced in a study of blood T cell repertoires in COVID-19. Using immunoSEQ multiplex PCR, the repertoire was profiled, and TCRdb retains in-frame clones only, with some absent. The data show approximately 74,000 clones, approximately 81% seen once. Sequenced sample: peripheral blood. Source of these receptors: a woman over 75 with active or convalescent COVID-19.

This clone was counted a single time. V gene TRBV5-4 combines with J gene TRBJ1-2, with 9 nucleotides matching TRBD1. Germline V gene data show CDR1 as SGHNT and CDR2 as YYREEE (reference sequence). The CDR3 has 13 amino acids. V lost 4 bases to trimming and J lost 7 bases; unmatched junction nucleotides: 5. CDR3 sequence: CASSPGTGTGYTF. In DNA, the CDR3 is TGTGCCAGCAGCCCCGGGACAGGGACTGGCTACACCTTC.

This chain uses TRBV5-1 with TRBJ2-5; D is perhaps TRBD2 (6 bases). This CDR3 contains 18 residues. The germline CDR1 and CDR2 sequences are SGHRS and YFSETQ. Trimming pared 3 bases from V and 3 bases from J, leaving 24 bases between. This chain's CDR3 is CASSSAPWGVISEETQYF. CDR3 DNA sequence: TGCGCCAGCAGCTCAGCTCCCTGGGGGGTTATTTCGGAAGAGACCCAGTACTTC.

The chain employs TRBV5-1 and TRBJ2-2; 10 bases are a match to TRBD1. V shed 0 bases, J shed 7 bases, and the junction held 9 bases outside the gene matches. Germline assignment: CDR1 SGHRS and CDR2 YFSETQ. CDR3 size: 17 residues. CDR3 sequence (DNA): TGCGCCAGCAGCTTGGTTGGTTCGGGACAGGGGTTCGGGGAGCTGTTTTTT. This codes for CASSLVGSGQGFGELFF.

V usage is TRBV6-5 and J usage is TRBJ1-5; TRBD1 matches at 9 bases. Unmatched junction bases numbered 4, after V lost 4 bases and J lost 3 bases. Per germline, CDR1 MNHEY and CDR2 SVGAGI. The CDR3 loop spans 15 amino acids. CDR3 DNA sequence: TGTGCCAGCAGTTCGGACAGGGGCCCCAATCAGCCCCAGCATTTT. Its protein product is CASSSDRGPNQPQHF.

The rearrangement links TRBV7-9 to TRBJ2-1; 12 bases align to TRBD2. With 5 bases clipped from V and 7 bases from J, the junction kept 3 bases outside the gene matches. Germline V CDR1 and CDR2: SEHNR, FQNEAQ (reference sequence). CDR3 size: 14 residues. The CDR3 nucleotides are TGTGCCAGCAGCGCGACTAGCGGGGGAAATGAGCAGTTCTTC. Translating it yields CASSATSGGNEQFF.

J is TRBJ1-6 and V is TRBV27; D remains unclear. Trimming took 3 bases from V and 16 from J, leaving 25 bases between them. Germline V gene data show CDR1 as MNHEY and CDR2 as SMNVEV (reference sequence). This CDR3 spans 16 amino acids. The DNA for the CDR3 is TGTGCCAGCAGTTTGGGAGGAGGCTCCCGAGCTAGGCTTCTCCACTTT. This sequence encodes CASSLGGGSRARLLHF.

J is TRBJ1-5 and V is TRBV27; a possible D gene is TRBD1 (6 bases). The CDR3 length is 20 residues. V lost 4 bases to trimming and J lost 1 base, with 26 bases between them. Germline values: CDR1 MNHEY, CDR2 SMNVEV (reference sequence). CDR3: CASSSMVGGKVDRSNQPQHF. Written as DNA, the CDR3 is TGTGCCAGCAGTTCGATGGTTGGGGGCAAGGTAGATAGGAGCAATCAGCCCCAGCATTTT.

J is TRBJ2-7 and V is TRBV6-5; 7 nucleotides agree with TRBD1. Per the germline V gene, CDR1 is MNHEY and CDR2 is SVGAGI. The CDR3 extends over 14 amino acids. V dropped 2 bases and J dropped 2; count of bases not matched to a gene: 3. The CDR3 nucleotides read TGTGCCAGCAGTTACAGGCAGGGGGCCTACGAGCAGTACTTC. It specifies CASSYRQGAYEQYF.

This chain connects TRBV7-3 to TRBJ1-2; 7 bases match TRBD1. CDR1 and CDR2 (germline): SGHTA, FQGTGA. The trim removed 3 bases at V and 2 bases at J, leaving 3 bases unmatched. The CDR3 runs to 14 residues. The CDR3 DNA sequence: TGTGCCAGCAGCTTCCGGGACAGAAACTATGGCTACACCTTC. Amino acids: CASSFRDRNYGYTF.

This clone was seen once. CDR3 DNA sequence: TGCAGCGGGAGGACTAGCGGGAGAACCTACGAGCAGTACTTC. Translation: CSGRTSGRTYEQYF. The chain combines TRBV29-1 with TRBJ2-7, with 13 bases that match TRBD2. Germline assignment: CDR1 SQVTM and CDR2 ANQGSEA. The CDR3 consists of 14 residues. The V segment lost 7 bases and the J segment 2 bases; nucleotides outside the gene matches: 5.